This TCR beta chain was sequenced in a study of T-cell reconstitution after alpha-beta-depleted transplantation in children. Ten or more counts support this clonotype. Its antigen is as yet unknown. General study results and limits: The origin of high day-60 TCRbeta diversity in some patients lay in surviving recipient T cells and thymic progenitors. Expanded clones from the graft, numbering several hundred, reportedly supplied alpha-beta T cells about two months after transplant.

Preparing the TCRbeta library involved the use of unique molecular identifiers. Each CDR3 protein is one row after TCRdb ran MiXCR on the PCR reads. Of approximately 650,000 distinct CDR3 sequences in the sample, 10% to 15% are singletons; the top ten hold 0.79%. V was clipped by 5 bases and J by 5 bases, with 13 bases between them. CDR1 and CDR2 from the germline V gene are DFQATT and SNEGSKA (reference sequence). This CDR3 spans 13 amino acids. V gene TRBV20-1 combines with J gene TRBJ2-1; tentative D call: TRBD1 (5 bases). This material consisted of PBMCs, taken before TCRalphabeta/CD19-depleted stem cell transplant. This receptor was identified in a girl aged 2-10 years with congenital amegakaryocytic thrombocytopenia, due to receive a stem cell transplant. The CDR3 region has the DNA TGCAGTGCTCCCCAGGGCCCCCACAATGAGCAGTTCTTC. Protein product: CSAPQGPHNEQFF.